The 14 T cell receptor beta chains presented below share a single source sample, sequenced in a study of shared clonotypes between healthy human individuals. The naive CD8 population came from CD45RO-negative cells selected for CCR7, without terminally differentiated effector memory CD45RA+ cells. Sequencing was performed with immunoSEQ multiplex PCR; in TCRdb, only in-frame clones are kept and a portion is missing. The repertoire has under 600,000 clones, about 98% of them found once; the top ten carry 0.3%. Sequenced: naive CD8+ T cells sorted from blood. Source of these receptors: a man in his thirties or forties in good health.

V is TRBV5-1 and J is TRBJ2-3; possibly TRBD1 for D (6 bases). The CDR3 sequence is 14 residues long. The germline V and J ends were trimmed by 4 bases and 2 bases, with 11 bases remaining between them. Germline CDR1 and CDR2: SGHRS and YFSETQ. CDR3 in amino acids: CASSETGFTDTQYF. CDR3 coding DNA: TGCGCCAGCAGCGAAACAGGGTTCACAGATACGCAGTATTTT.

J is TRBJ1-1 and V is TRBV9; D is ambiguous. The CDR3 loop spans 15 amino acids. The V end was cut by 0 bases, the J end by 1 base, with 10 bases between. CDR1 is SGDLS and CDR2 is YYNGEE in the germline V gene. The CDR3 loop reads CASSVEADQNTEAFF. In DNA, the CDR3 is TGTGCCAGCAGCGTAGAGGCAGATCAGAACACTGAAGCTTTCTTT.

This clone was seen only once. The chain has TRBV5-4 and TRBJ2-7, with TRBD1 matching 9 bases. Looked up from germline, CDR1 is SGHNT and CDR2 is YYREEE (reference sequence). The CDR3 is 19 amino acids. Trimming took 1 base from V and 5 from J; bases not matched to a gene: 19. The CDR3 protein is CASSLISLRDRVWKDEQYF. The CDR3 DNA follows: TGTGCCAGCAGCTTGATTTCATTGAGGGACAGGGTTTGGAAAGACGAGCAGTACTTC.

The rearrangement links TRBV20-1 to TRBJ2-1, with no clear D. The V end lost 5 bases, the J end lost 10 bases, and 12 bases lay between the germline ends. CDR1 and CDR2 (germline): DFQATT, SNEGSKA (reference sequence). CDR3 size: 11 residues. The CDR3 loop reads CSARRGWEQFF. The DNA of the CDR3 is TGCAGTGCTCGTCGAGGTTGGGAGCAGTTCTTC.

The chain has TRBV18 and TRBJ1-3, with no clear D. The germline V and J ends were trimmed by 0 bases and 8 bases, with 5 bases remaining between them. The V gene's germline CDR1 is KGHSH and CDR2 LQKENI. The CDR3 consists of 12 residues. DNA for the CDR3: TGTGCCAGCTCACCACCCCACGACACCATATATTTT. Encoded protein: CASSPPHDTIYF.

The chain's CDR3 is CASSSSYF. CDR3 in DNA: TGTGCCAGCAGCAGCTCGTACTTC. The rearrangement uses TRBV21-1 and TRBJ2-7. TRBV21-1 is a listed pseudogene. The CDR3 has 8 residues.

In DNA form, the CDR3 reads TGTGCCAGCAGCTTCGGGACTAGCGGGGAACAGCAGTTCTTC. Its translation: CASSFGTSGEQQFF. The genes are TRBV7-8 and TRBJ2-1; 13 nucleotides line up with TRBD2. This CDR3 is built from 14 residues. V trimming: 3 bases; J trimming: 11 bases; junction bases outside the gene matches: 4. CDR1 is SGHVS and CDR2 is FQNEAQ in the germline V gene.

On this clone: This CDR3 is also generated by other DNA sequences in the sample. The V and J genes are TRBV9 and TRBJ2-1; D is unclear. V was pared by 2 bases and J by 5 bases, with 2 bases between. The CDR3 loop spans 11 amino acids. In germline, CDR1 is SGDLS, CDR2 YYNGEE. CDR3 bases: TGTGCCAGCAGCGTGAACAATGAGCAGTTCTTC. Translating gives CASSVNNEQFF.

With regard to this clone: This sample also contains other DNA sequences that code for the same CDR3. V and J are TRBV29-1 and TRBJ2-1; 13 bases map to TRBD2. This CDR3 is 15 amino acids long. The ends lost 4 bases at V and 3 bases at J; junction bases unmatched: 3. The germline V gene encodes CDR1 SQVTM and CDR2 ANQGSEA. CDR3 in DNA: TGCAGCGTTGGCGGGACTAGCGGGAACTACAATGAGCAGTTCTTC. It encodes CSVGGTSGNYNEQFF.

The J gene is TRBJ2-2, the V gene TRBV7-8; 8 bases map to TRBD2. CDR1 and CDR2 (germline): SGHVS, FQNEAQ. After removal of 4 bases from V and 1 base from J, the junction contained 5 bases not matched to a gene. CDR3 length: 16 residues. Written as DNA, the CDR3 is TGTGCCAGCAGCTGGATGACTAGCGTGAACACCGGGGAGCTGTTTTTT. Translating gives CASSWMTSVNTGELFF.

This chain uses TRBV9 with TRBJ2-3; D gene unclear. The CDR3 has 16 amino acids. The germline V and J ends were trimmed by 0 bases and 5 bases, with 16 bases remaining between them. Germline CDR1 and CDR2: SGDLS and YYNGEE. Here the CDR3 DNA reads TGTGCCAGCAGCGTAGGCTACACCCTTTCCCGAGATACGCAGTATTTT. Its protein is CASSVGYTLSRDTQYF. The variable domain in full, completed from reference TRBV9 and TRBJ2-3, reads DSGVTQTPKHLITATGQRVTLRCSPRSGDLSVYWYQQSLDQGLQFLIQYYNGEERAKGNILERFSAQQFPDLHSELNLSSLELGDSALYFCASSVGYTLSRDTQYFGPGTRLTVL.

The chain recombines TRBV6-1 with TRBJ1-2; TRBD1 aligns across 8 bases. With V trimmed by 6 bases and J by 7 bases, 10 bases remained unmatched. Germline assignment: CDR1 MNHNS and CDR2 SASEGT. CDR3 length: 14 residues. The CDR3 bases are TGTGCCAGCAGGACCGGACAGGGTTTGGCTGGCTACACCTTC. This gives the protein CASRTGQGLAGYTF.

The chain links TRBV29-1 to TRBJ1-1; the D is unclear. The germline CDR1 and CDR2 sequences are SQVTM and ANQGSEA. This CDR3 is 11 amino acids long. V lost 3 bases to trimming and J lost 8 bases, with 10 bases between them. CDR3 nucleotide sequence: TGCAGCGTTGATGAATACAGCGAAGCTTTCTTT. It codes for CSVDEYSEAFF.

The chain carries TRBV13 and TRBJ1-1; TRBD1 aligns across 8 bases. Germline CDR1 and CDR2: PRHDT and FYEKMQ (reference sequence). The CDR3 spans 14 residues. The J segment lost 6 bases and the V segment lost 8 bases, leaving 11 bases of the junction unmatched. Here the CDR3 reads CASSGGQVYSEAFF. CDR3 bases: TGTGCCAGCTCAGGGGGACAGGTATACTCTGAAGCTTTCTTT.